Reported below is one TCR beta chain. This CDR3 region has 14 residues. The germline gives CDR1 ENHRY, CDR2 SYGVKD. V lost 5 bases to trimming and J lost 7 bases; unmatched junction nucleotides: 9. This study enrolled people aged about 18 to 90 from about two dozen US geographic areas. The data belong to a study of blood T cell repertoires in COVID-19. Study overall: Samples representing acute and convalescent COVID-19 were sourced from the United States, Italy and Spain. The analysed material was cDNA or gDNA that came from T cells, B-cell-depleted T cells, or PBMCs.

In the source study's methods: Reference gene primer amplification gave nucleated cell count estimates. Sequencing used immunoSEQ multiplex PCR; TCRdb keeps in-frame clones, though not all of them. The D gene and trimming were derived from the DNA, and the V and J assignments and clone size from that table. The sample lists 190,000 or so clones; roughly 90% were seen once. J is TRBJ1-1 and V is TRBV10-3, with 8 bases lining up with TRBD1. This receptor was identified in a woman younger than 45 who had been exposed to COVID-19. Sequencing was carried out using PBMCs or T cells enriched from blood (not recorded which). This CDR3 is CAISSLQGGSEAFF. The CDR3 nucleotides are TGTGCCATCAGTTCCTTACAGGGGGGGAGTGAAGCTTTCTTT.